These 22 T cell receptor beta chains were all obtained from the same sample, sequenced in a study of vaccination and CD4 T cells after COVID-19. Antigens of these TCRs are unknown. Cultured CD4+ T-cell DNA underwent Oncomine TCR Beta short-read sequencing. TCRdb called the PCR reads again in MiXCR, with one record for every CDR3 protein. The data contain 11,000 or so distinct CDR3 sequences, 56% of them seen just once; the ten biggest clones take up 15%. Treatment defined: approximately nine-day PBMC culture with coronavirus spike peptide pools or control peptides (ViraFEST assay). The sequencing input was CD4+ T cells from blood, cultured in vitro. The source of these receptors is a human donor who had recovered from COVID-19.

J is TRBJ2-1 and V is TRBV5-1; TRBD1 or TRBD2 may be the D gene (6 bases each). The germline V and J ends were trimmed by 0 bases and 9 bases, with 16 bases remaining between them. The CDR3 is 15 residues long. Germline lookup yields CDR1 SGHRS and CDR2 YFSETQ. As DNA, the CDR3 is TGCGCCAGCAGCTTGGCGGGGGCCTCTAGAGGTGAGCAGTTCTTC. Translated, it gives CASSLAGASRGEQFF.

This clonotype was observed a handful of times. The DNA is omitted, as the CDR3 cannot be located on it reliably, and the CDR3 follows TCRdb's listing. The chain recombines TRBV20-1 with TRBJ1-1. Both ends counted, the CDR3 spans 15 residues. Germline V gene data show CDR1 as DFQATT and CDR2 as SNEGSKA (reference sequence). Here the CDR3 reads CSAYTFGRENTEAFF.

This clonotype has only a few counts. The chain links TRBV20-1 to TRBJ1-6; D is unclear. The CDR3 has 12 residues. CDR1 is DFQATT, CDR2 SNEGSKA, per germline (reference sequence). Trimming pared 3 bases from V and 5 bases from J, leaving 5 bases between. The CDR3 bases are TGCAGTGCTAGGCCGAATAATTCACCCCTCCACTTT. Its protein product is CSARPNNSPLHF.

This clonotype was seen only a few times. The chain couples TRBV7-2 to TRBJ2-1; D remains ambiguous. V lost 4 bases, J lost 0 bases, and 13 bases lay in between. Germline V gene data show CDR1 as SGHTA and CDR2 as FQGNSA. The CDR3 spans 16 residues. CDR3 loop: CASSSESTLSYNEQFF. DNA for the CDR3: TGTGCCAGCAGCTCCGAATCAACACTCTCCTACAATGAGCAGTTCTTC.

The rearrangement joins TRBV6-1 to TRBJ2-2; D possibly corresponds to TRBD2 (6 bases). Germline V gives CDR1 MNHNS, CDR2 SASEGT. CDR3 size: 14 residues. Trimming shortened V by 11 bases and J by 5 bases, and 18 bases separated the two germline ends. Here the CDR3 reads CAAQRPEGTGELFF. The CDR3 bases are TGTGCCGCCCAGCGGCCGGAGGGGACCGGGGAGCTGTTTTTT.

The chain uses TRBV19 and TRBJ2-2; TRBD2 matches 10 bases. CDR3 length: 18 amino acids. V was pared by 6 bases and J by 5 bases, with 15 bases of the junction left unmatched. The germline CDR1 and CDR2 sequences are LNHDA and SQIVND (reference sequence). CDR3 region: CASRTLGPSGRATGELFF. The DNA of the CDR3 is TGTGCCAGTAGGACCCTCGGACCTAGCGGGAGAGCGACCGGGGAGCTGTTTTTT.

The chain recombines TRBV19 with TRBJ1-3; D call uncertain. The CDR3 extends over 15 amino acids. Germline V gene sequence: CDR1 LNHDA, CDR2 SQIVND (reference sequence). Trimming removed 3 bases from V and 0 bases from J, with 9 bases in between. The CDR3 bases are TGTGCCAGTAGTATCGGGAGTCCCTCTGGAAACACCATATATTTT. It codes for CASSIGSPSGNTIYF.

CDR3 nucleotide sequence: TGTGCCAGCAAGGGACTACTAGGAGATACGCAGTATTTT. The encoded protein is CASKGLLGDTQYF. The V gene is TRBV6-2 or TRBV6-3, the J gene TRBJ2-3, with TRBD2 matching 7 bases. The trim removed 7 bases at V and 5 bases at J, leaving 6 bases unmatched. Germline V CDR1 and CDR2: MNHEY, SVGEGT. This CDR3 is 13 amino acids long.

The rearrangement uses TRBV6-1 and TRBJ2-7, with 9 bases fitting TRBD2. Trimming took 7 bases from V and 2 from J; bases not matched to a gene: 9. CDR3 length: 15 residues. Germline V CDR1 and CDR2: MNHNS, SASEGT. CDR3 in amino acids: CASTEWLAGPYEQYF. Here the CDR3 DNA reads TGTGCCAGCACCGAATGGCTAGCGGGGCCCTACGAGCAGTACTTC.

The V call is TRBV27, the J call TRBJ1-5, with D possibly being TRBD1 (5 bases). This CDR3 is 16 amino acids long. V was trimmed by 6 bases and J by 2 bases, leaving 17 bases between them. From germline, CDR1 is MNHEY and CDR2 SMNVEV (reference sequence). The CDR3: CASRPVGGVGNQPQHF. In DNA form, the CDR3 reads TGTGCCAGCAGACCGGTTGGGGGGGTCGGCAATCAGCCCCAGCATTTT.

CDR3 in DNA: TGTGCCAGCACCCGGACAGGGGGCCTGACTGAAGCTTTCTTT. This codes for CASTRTGGLTEAFF. This rearrangement joins TRBV6-1 to TRBJ1-1; the match to TRBD1 covers 11 bases. Trimming removed 7 bases from V and 5 bases from J; junction bases left unmatched: 6. Germline-derived CDR1 and CDR2 are MNHNS and SASEGT. The CDR3 is 14 residues long.

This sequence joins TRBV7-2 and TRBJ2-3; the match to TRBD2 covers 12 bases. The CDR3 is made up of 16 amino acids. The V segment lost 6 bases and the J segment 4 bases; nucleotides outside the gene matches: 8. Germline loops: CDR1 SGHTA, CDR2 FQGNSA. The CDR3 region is CASRRTSGIASDTQYF. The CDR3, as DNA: TGTGCCAGCAGGCGGACTAGCGGGATAGCATCAGATACGCAGTATTTT. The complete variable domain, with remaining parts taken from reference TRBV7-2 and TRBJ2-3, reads GAGVSQSPSNKVTEKGKDVELRCDPISGHTALYWYRQSLGQGLEFLIYFQGNSAPDKSGLPSDRFSAERTGGSVSTLTIQRTQQEDSAVYLCASRRTSGIASDTQYFGPGTRLTVL.

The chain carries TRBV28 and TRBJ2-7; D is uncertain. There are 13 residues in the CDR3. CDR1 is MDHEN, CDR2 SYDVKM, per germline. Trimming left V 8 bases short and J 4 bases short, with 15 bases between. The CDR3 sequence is CASQSLRRYEQYF. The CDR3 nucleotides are TGTGCCAGCCAGTCTTTGCGGAGATACGAGCAGTACTTC.

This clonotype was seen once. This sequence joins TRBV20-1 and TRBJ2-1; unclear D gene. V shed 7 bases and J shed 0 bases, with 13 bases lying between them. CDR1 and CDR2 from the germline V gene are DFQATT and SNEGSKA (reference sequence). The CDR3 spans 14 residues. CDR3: CSVQILSSYNEQFF. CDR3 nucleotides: TGCAGTGTTCAAATCCTGAGCTCCTACAATGAGCAGTTCTTC.

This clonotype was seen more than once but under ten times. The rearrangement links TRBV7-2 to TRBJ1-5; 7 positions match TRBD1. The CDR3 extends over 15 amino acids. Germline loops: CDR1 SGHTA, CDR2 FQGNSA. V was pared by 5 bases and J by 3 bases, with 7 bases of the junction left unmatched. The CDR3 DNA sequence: TGTGCCAGCAGCGCCGGGACAGCCCTCAATCAGCCCCAGCATTTT. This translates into CASSAGTALNQPQHF.

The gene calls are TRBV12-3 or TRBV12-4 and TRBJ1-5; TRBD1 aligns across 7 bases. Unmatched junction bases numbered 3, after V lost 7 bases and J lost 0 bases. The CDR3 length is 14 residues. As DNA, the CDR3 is TGTGCCAGCACACGACAGGGTAGCAATCAGCCCCAGCATTTT. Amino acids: CASTRQGSNQPQHF.

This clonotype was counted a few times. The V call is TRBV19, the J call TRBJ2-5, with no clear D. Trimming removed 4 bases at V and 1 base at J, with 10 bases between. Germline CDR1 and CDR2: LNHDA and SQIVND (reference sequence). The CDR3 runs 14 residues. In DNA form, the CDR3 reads TGTGCCAGTAGTAGGCCAGGAATCCAAGAGACCCAGTACTTC. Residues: CASSRPGIQETQYF.

The CDR3, as DNA: TGTGCCAGCAGTTTATCGACCTCCGCTTGGACTCTCACCCTCCACTTT. Its translation: CASSLSTSAWTLTLHF. This chain joins TRBV27 and TRBJ1-6; D is ambiguous. V gave up 0 bases and J gave up 14 bases, with 20 bases separating them. Germline V CDR1 and CDR2: MNHEY, SMNVEV (reference sequence). CDR3 length: 16 residues.

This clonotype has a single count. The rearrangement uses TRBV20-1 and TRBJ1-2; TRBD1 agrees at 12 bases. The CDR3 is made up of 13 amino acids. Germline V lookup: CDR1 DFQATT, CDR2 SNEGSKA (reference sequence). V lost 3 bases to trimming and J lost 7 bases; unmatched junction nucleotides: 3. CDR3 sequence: CSARGQGAVGYTF. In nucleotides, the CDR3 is TGCAGTGCTAGGGGACAGGGGGCTGTTGGCTACACCTTC.

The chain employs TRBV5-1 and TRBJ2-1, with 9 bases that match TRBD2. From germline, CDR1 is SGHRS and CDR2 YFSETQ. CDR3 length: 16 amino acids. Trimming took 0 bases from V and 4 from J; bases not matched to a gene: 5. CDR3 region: CASSLDSSGDYNEQFF. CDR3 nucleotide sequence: TGCGCCAGCAGCTTGGATTCTAGCGGGGATTACAATGAGCAGTTCTTC.

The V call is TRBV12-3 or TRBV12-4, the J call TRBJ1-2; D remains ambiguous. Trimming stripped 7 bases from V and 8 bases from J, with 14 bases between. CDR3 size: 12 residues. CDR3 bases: TGTGCCAGCACCCCGCTCCTCGGGGGCTACACCTTC. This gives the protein CASTPLLGGYTF.

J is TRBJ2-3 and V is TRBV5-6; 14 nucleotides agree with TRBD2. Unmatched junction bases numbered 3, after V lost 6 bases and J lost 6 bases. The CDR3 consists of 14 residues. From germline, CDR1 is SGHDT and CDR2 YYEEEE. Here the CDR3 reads CASTGLAGGDTQYF. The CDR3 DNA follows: TGTGCCAGCACCGGACTAGCGGGAGGCGATACGCAGTATTTT.